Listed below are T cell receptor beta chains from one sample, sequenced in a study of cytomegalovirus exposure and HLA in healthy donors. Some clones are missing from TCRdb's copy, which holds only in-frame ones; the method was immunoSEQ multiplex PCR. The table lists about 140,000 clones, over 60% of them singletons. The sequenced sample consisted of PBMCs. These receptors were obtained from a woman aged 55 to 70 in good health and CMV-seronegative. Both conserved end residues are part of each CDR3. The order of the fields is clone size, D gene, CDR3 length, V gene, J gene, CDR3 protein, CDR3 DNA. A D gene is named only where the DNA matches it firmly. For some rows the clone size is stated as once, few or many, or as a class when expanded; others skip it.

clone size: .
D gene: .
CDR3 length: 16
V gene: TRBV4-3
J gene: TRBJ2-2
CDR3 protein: CASSQELQVPTGELFF
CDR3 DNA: TGCGCCAGCAGCCAAGAGCTACAGGTACCGACCGGGGAGCTGTTTTTT

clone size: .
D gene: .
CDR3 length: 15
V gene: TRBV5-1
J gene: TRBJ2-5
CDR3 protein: CASSRSGVEQETQYF
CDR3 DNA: TGCGCCAGCAGCCGATCCGGGGTAGAACAAGAGACCCAGTACTTC

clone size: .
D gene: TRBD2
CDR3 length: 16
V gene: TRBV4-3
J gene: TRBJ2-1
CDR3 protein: CASSPGASGRNNEQFF
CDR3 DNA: TGCGCCAGCAGCCCCGGGGCTAGCGGAAGAAACAATGAGCAGTTCTTC

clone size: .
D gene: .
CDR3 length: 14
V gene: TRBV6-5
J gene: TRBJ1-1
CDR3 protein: CASSYMTGNTEAFF
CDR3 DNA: TGTGCCAGCAGTTACATGACAGGGAACACTGAAGCTTTCTTT

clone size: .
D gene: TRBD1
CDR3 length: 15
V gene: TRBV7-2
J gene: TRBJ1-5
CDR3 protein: CASSLAGTGYQPQHF
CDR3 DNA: TGTGCCAGCAGCTTAGCCGGGACAGGGTATCAGCCCCAGCATTTT

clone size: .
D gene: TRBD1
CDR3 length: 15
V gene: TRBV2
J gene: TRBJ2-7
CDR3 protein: CASRKTQGQIYEQYF
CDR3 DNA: TGTGCCAGCAGAAAGACACAGGGGCAGATCTACGAGCAGTACTTC

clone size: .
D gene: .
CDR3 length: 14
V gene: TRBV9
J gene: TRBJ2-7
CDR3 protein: CASSVGQGPHEQYF
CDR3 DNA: TGTGCCAGCAGCGTTGGCCAGGGGCCCCACGAGCAGTACTTC

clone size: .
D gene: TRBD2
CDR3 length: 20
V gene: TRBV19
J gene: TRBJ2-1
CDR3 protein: CASSITVALTSGSSYNEQFF
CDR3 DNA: TGTGCCAGTAGTATAACGGTAGCCCTGACTAGCGGGAGTTCCTACAATGAGCAGTTCTTC

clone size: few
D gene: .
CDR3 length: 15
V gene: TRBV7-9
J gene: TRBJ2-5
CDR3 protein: CASSLVNTPRETQYF
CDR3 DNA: TGTGCCAGCAGCTTAGTAAACACCCCCCGAGAGACCCAGTACTTC

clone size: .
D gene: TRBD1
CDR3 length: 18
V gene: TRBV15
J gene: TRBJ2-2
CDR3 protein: CATSRDPRQGGSTGELFF
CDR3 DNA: TGTGCCACCAGCAGAGACCCAAGACAGGGGGGAAGCACCGGGGAGCTGTTTTTT

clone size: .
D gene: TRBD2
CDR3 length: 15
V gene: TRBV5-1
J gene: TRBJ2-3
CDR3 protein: CASSLGLAGGDTQYF
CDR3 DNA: TGCGCCAGCAGCTTGGGACTAGCGGGAGGAGATACGCAGTATTTT

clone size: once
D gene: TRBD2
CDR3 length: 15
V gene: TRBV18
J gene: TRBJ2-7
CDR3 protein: CASSPISGSQHEQYF
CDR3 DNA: TGTGCCAGCTCACCAATTAGCGGGAGCCAACACGAGCAGTACTTC

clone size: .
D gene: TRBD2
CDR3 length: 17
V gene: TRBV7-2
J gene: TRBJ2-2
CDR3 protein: CASSLVLAGVRTGELFF
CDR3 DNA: TGTGCCAGCAGCTTAGTACTAGCGGGGGTCCGCACCGGGGAGCTGTTTTTT

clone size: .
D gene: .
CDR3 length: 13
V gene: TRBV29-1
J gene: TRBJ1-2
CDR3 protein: CSVTTGFNYGYTF
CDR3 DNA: TGCAGCGTCACGACAGGATTTAACTATGGCTACACCTTC

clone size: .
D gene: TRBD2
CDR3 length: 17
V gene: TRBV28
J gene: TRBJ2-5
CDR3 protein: CASSLVRPGGLQETQYF
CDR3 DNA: TGTGCCAGCAGTTTAGTTCGTCCGGGGGGGCTCCAAGAGACCCAGTACTTC

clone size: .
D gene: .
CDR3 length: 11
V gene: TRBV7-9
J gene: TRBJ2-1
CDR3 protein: CASSQGGEQFF
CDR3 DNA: TGTGCCAGCAGCCAAGGAGGTGAGCAGTTCTTC

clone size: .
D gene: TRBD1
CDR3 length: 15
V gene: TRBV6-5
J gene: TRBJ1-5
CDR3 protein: CASRSGQGINQPQHF
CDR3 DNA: TGTGCCAGCAGATCCGGACAGGGAATTAATCAGCCCCAGCATTTT

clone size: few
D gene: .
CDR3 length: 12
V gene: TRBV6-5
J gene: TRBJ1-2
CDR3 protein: CATRGLNYGYTF
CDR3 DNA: TGTGCCACCCGAGGCCTGAACTATGGCTACACCTTC

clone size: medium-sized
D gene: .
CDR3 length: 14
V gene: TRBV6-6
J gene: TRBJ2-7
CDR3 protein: CASSYSIGRDEQYF
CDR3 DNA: TGTGCCAGCAGTTACTCTATAGGGCGGGACGAGCAGTACTTC

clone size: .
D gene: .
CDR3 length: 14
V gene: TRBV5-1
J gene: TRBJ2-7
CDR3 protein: CASSRATRGGEQYF
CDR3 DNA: TGCGCCAGCAGCCGCGCGACCCGAGGAGGCGAGCAGTACTTC

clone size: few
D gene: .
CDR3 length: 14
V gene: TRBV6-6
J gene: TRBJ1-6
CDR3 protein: CASSYSGANSPLHF
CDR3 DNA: TGTGCCAGCAGTTACTCGGGGGCTAATTCACCCCTCCACTTT

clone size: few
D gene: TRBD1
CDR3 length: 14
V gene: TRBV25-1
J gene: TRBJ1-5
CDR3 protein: CASSVSGGAEPQHF
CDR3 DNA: TGTGCCAGCAGTGTATCAGGGGGCGCGGAGCCCCAGCATTTT

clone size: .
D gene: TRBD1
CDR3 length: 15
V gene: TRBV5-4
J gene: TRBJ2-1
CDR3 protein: CASSNRDRAYNEQFF
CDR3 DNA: TGTGCCAGCAGCAACCGGGACAGGGCCTACAATGAGCAGTTCTTC